What follows are 23 T cell receptor beta chains derived from one specimen sequenced in a study of T-cell reconstitution after alpha-beta-depleted transplantation in children. Construction of the TCRbeta library involved unique molecular identifiers. TCRdb independently ran MiXCR on the PCR reads; one entry per CDR3 protein. This sample yields 280,000 or so distinct CDR3 sequences, of which around 10% are seen a single time; 23% belongs to the top ten. The input for sequencing was peripheral blood, taken 180 days after TCRalphabeta/CD19-depleted stem cell transplant. The receptors come from a male patient aged 2 to 10 who had a stem cell transplant for chronic granulomatous disease, so the T cells may come from the graft donor.

This clonotype was detected many times. The chain is built from TRBV6-1 and TRBJ2-5; D possibly matches TRBD1 or TRBD2 (5 bases each). V lost 6 bases and J lost 4, with 21 bases in between. This CDR3 has 16 amino acids. Per germline, CDR1 MNHNS and CDR2 SASEGT. In DNA form, the CDR3 reads TGTGCCAGCAGCTCCAATTCGGGACCGGGCGGAGAGACCCAGTACTTC. Protein sequence: CASSSNSGPGGETQYF.

This clonotype has only a few counts. This chain connects TRBV5-4 to TRBJ2-5; 10 positions match TRBD2. Germline trimming cut 4 bases from V and 2 bases from J; bases unmatched to any gene: 2. The germline V gene has CDR1 SGHNT and CDR2 YYREEE (reference sequence). The CDR3 has 14 amino acids. The CDR3 bases are TGTGCCAGCAGCCTACTAGCGGGGCAAGAGACCCAGTACTTC. Amino acids: CASSLLAGQETQYF.

In this sample, this clonotype turned up a few times. The rearrangement joins TRBV27 to TRBJ2-1; D is unresolved. Trimming stripped 6 bases from V and 0 bases from J, with 18 bases between. Germline CDR1 MNHEY, CDR2 SMNVEV (reference sequence). This CDR3 comprises 17 residues. The CDR3 here is CASSHPLGSSSYNEQFF. The CDR3 coding sequence is TGTGCCAGCAGCCACCCTCTAGGGTCCAGCTCCTACAATGAGCAGTTCTTC.

This clonotype was counted ten times or more. The genes are TRBV12-3 or TRBV12-4 and TRBJ1-2; 8 bases align to TRBD1. This CDR3 has 14 residues. V shed 3 bases, J shed 1 base, and the junction held 1 base outside the gene matches. The CDR3 nucleotides read TGTGCCAGCAGTTTGACAGGGGTTAACTATGGCTACACCTTC. Translating gives CASSLTGVNYGYTF.

This clonotype showed up many times. CDR3 nucleotide sequence: TGTGCCACCAGTGATCCTCGAGCATACACAGATACGCAGTATTTT. As protein: CATSDPRAYTDTQYF. The chain employs TRBV24-1 and TRBJ2-3; D uncertain. Germline V lookup: CDR1 KGHDR, CDR2 SFDVKD. CDR3 size: 15 residues. Trimming pared 3 bases from V and 2 bases from J, leaving 11 bases between.

At least ten counts were recorded for this clonotype. This chain links TRBV6-2 or TRBV6-3 with TRBJ2-7; TRBD2 is a possible D gene (5 bases). Germline V gives CDR1 MNHEY, CDR2 SVGEGT. Trimming took 2 bases from V and 4 from J, leaving 18 bases between them. CDR3 length: 16 amino acids. As DNA, the CDR3 is TGTGCCAGCAGTTACCCTACAAAGGACTTAGCTTACGAGCAGTACTTC. This codes for CASSYPTKDLAYEQYF.

V gene TRBV12-3 or TRBV12-4 combines with J gene TRBJ1-5, with TRBD1 as a possible D gene (5 bases). Trimming stripped 6 bases from V and 0 bases from J, with 12 bases between. There are 15 residues in the CDR3. The CDR3 nucleotides read TGTGCCAGCAGGGGGCCTCGGCATAGCAATCAGCCCCAGCATTTT. Translated, it gives CASRGPRHSNQPQHF.

This clonotype was counted many times. This chain links TRBV12-3 or TRBV12-4 with TRBJ2-5, with 9 bases lining up with TRBD2. V lost 1 base and J lost 3; bases outside the gene matches: 3. CDR3 length equals 15 residues. As DNA, the CDR3 is TGTGCCAGCAGTTTAGAACGACTAGCGGAAGAGACCCAGTACTTC. Residues: CASSLERLAEETQYF.

On this clonotype itself: A single base separates this from a much larger clone, so it may be a read error. The genes are TRBV20-1 and TRBJ2-2, with a weak D call TRBD2 (6 bases). V shed 2 bases and J shed 7 bases, with 17 bases lying between them. The CDR3 consists of 15 residues. In germline, CDR1 is DFQATT, CDR2 SNEGSKA (reference sequence). CDR3 protein: CSARPSVGMVGELFF. The CDR3 DNA follows: TGCAGTGCTAGACCTAGCGTGGGAATGGTCGGGGAGCTGTTTTTT.

V gene TRBV7-9 combines with J gene TRBJ2-2, with D hard to call. CDR1 and CDR2 from the germline V gene are SEHNR and FQNEAQ (reference sequence). The CDR3 length is 16 residues. The V gene lost 6 bases and the J gene lost 2 bases, with 16 bases spanning the gap. CDR3 region: CASRPSLRNNTGELFF. The CDR3 bases are TGTGCCAGCAGGCCCAGCCTCAGGAATAACACCGGGGAGCTGTTTTTT.

This clonotype appeared many times. This chain joins TRBV7-9 and TRBJ2-7; D is possibly TRBD1 or TRBD2 (6 bases each). V was shortened by 1 base and J by 9 bases, with 16 bases between the two germline ends. Germline V gene lookup returns CDR1 SEHNR and CDR2 FQNEAQ (reference sequence). This CDR3 has 14 residues. The CDR3 coding sequence is TGTGCCAGCAGCTTAGATGGGGGGCGACGCCGGCAGTACTTC. Protein sequence: CASSLDGGRRRQYF. Supplemented by reference TRBV7-9 and TRBJ2-7, the full variable domain reads DTGVSQNPRHKITKRGQNVTFRCDPISEHNRLYWYRQTLGQGPEFLTYFQNEAQLEKSRLLSDRFSAERPKGSFSTLEIQRTEQGDSAMYLCASSLDGGRRRQYFGPGTRLTVT.

This clonotype was recorded at least ten times. The chain has TRBV20-1 and TRBJ1-6; D gene ambiguous. This CDR3 is built from 13 residues. CDR1 DFQATT and CDR2 SNEGSKA come from the germline V gene (reference sequence). V was pared by 1 base and J by 7 bases, with 8 bases between. CDR3 protein: CSARGGGNSPLHF. The CDR3 nucleotides read TGCAGTGCTAGAGGGGGTGGAAATTCACCCCTCCACTTT.

As concerns this clonotype: The junction shows a germline mismatch at one end, possibly a read error. V usage is TRBV30 and J usage is TRBJ2-7; 7 positions agree with TRBD2. CDR1 and CDR2 (germline): GTSNPN, SVGIG (reference sequence). The CDR3 is 15 amino acids. CDR3 sequence reads: CAWSVSRLAAYEQSF. CDR3 nucleotides: TGTGCCTGGAGTGTATCACGGCTAGCGGCCTACGAGCAGTCCTTC.

A few counts support this clonotype. The CDR3 nucleotides read TGTGCCAGCAGCTTAGAAGGGGGGTTTTTCTACGAGCAGTACTTC. It specifies CASSLEGGFFYEQYF. V usage is TRBV7-8 and J usage is TRBJ2-7; the D gene could be TRBD1 or TRBD2 (6 bases each). V was trimmed by 1 base and J by 3 bases, leaving 13 bases between them. Germline V gives CDR1 SGHVS, CDR2 FQNEAQ. The CDR3 length is 15 residues.

This clonotype was counted only a few times. The V gene is TRBV6-1, the J gene TRBJ2-6; D might be TRBD1 (6 bases). Trimming left V 5 bases short and J 0 bases short, with 14 bases between. Germline V lookup: CDR1 MNHNS, CDR2 SASEGT. The CDR3 sequence is 17 residues long. CDR3 region: CASSPRTGTSGANVLTF. The CDR3, as DNA: TGTGCCAGCAGTCCCCGAACAGGGACCTCTGGGGCCAACGTCCTGACTTTC.

The chain is built from TRBV5-5 and TRBJ2-1, with TRBD2 identical over 7 bases. Germline V lookup: CDR1 SGHKS, CDR2 YYEKEE (reference sequence). The CDR3 runs to 12 residues. Unmatched junction bases numbered 5, after V lost 5 bases and J lost 9 bases. The CDR3 sequence is CASSWEGGEQFF. CDR3 in DNA: TGTGCCAGCAGTTGGGAGGGCGGTGAGCAGTTCTTC.

In the case of this clonotype: A much larger clone sits a single nucleotide away, making a read error possible. The rearrangement uses TRBV5-1 and TRBJ2-1; TRBD2 matches 7 bases. Germline V CDR1 and CDR2: SGHRS, YFSETQ. The trim removed 4 bases at V and 6 bases at J, leaving 10 bases unmatched. The CDR3 consists of 15 residues. Here the CDR3 DNA reads TGCGCCAGCAGCCTATCGGCGGGAGTAATCAATGAGCAGTTCTTC. Its protein product is CASSLSAGVINEQFF.

In its sample, this clonotype was seen many times. CDR3 coding DNA: TGTGCCACCAGCAGATCCGGGACTAACCCCTGGGAGCAGTACTTC. It codes for CATSRSGTNPWEQYF. V and J are TRBV15 and TRBJ2-7; 7 positions match TRBD2. This CDR3 is 15 amino acids long. V gave up 2 bases and J gave up 7 bases; unmatched junction bases: 11. Per the germline V gene, CDR1 is LNHNV and CDR2 is YYDKDF (reference sequence).

In this sample, this clonotype turned up many times. The chain joins TRBV7-2 to TRBJ2-1; D assignment may be TRBD1 or TRBD2 (5 bases each). The germline V gene has CDR1 SGHTA and CDR2 FQGNSA. Trimming pared 2 bases from V and 8 bases from J, leaving 13 bases between. The CDR3 is made up of 14 amino acids. This CDR3 is CASSLRYRDDEQFF. As DNA, the CDR3 is TGTGCCAGCAGCTTAAGGTATCGGGACGATGAGCAGTTCTTC. The full variable domain, rest sourced from reference TRBV7-2 and TRBJ2-1, is GAGVSQSPSNKVTEKGKDVELRCDPISGHTALYWYRQSLGQGLEFLIYFQGNSAPDKSGLPSDRFSAERTGGSVSTLTIQRTQQEDSAVYLCASSLRYRDDEQFFGPGTRLTVL.

This clonotype was observed a single time. The chain combines TRBV30 with TRBJ2-1; D possibly matches TRBD1 or TRBD2 (5 bases each). This CDR3 has 14 residues. Per germline, CDR1 GTSNPN and CDR2 SVGIG (reference sequence). Trimming shortened V by 7 bases and J by 5 bases, and 18 bases separated the two germline ends. In DNA, the CDR3 is TGTGCCTCCTGGGGCTTTGAGGGGAACAATGAGCAGTTCTTC. Its protein product is CASWGFEGNNEQFF.

This clonotype was counted at least ten times. V usage is TRBV5-1 and J usage is TRBJ2-2; a possible D gene is TRBD1 (6 bases). Trimming stripped 1 base from V and 7 bases from J, with 11 bases between. There are 14 residues in the CDR3. Germline V gene lookup returns CDR1 SGHRS and CDR2 YFSETQ. CDR3 amino acids: CASSLLQGYGELFF. Here the CDR3 DNA reads TGCGCCAGCAGCTTGTTACAGGGATACGGGGAGCTGTTTTTT.

A word on this clonotype: A much larger clone sits a single nucleotide away, making a read error possible. This chain joins TRBV7-2 and TRBJ2-7; 7 bases match TRBD2. The germline CDR1 and CDR2 sequences are SGHTA and FQGNSA. The CDR3 is 15 amino acids. CDR3 coding DNA: TGTGCCAGCAGCCTAGCGGCCAGGACTCCCTACGAGCAGTCCTTC. This gives the protein CASSLAARTPYEQSF. Full variable domain (rest looked up from reference TRBV7-2 and TRBJ2-7): GAGVSQSPSNKVTEKGKDVELRCDPISGHTALYWYRQSLGQGLEFLIYFQGNSAPDKSGLPSDRFSAERTGGSVSTLTIQRTQQEDSAVYLCASSLAARTPYEQSFGPGTRLTVT.

To note about this clonotype: Sequence at one end of the junction differs from germline and may be a read error. The rearrangement joins TRBV28 to TRBJ2-7, with 11 bases that match TRBD1. In germline, CDR1 is MDHEN, CDR2 SYDVKM. The CDR3 covers 11 residues. CDR3 coding DNA: TGTGCCAGCAGTATCGGACAGGGGGCCAACTTC. This encodes CASSIGQGANF. The full variable domain, rest sourced from reference TRBV28 and TRBJ2-7, is DVKVTQSSRYLVKRTGEKVFLECVQDMDHENMFWYRQDPGLGLRLIYFSYDVKMKEKGDIPEGYSVSREKKERFSLILESASTNQTSMYLCASSIGQGANFGPGTRLTVT.